Listed below are T cell receptor beta chains from one sample, sequenced in a study of OX40 agonist ivuxolimab in advanced cancers. Produced via immunoSEQ multiplex PCR; TCRdb's table is partial and in-frame only. The sample carries 55,000 to 65,000 clones, around 92% recorded once. This specimen was CD4+ or CD8+ T cells sorted from blood, taken in a trial of the OX40 agonist ivuxolimab. The receptors originated from an adult with an advanced solid tumor such as melanoma, head and neck, liver or kidney cancer. Each CDR3 is given with its conserved first and last residue. Fields, in order: V gene, J gene, clone size, D gene, CDR3 protein, CDR3 DNA. D genes are given only for firm matches. Some rows mark clone size as missing; the rest say once, few, many or name a class of expanded clone.

TRBV29-1	TRBJ1-2	.	TRBD1	CSVRGLDYGYTF	TGCAGCGTCAGGGGGCTGGACTATGGCTACACCTTC
TRBV7-3	TRBJ2-1	once	.	CASSVGARYEQFF	TGTGCCAGCAGCGTGGGGGCTAGGTATGAGCAGTTCTTC
TRBV6-1	TRBJ2-1	.	TRBD2	CASRPLYGGANEQFF	TGTGCCAGCAGGCCGTTGTACGGGGGGGCGAATGAGCAGTTCTTC
TRBV28	TRBJ1-3	.	.	CASSLQGSGNTIYF	TGTGCCAGCAGTTTACAGGGTTCTGGAAACACCATATATTTT
TRBV27	TRBJ1-5	.	.	CASSFFWSQPQHF	TGTGCCAGCAGTTTTTTTTGGAGTCAGCCCCAGCATTTT
TRBV11-2	TRBJ2-1	.	.	CASSLVSIYEQFF	TGTGCCAGCAGCTTAGTTAGCATCTATGAGCAGTTCTTC
TRBV7-2	TRBJ1-5	.	.	CASSLRFGNQPQHF	TGTGCCAGCAGCTTAAGGTTTGGGAATCAGCCCCAGCATTTT
TRBV6-5	TRBJ1-1	.	.	CASSYSVNTEAFF	TGTGCCAGCAGTTACTCAGTGAACACTGAAGCTTTCTTT
TRBV30	TRBJ1-5	once	.	CAWSPKGYGQPQHF	TGTGCCTGGAGTCCTAAGGGTTACGGTCAGCCCCAGCATTTT
TRBV28	TRBJ2-7	.	.	CASSPDLYEQYF	TGTGCCAGCAGTCCCGATCTCTACGAGCAGTACTTC
TRBV15	TRBJ2-7	.	TRBD2	CATTRSGTRGYEQYF	TGTGCCACCACCAGATCCGGGACTAGGGGTTACGAGCAGTACTTC
TRBV15	TRBJ1-4	few	TRBD1	CATSRDSTGGSEKLFF	TGTGCCACCAGCAGAGATTCGACAGGGGGGAGTGAAAAACTGTTTTTT
TRBV28	TRBJ2-3	.	.	CASSLLESTDTQYF	TGTGCCAGCAGTTTGTTAGAGAGCACAGATACGCAGTATTTT
TRBV30	TRBJ1-5	.	.	CAWRYGPLGPINNQPQHF	TGTGCCTGGAGGTACGGCCCCCTGGGGCCTATAAACAATCAGCCCCAGCATTTT
TRBV7-8	TRBJ2-7	.	TRBD1	CASSLRGLFLEQYF	TGTGCCAGCAGCCTCAGGGGGCTATTTTTGGAGCAGTACTTC
TRBV7-9	TRBJ2-2	.	.	CASSLTSNTGELFF	TGTGCCAGCAGCTTAACAAGTAACACCGGGGAGCTGTTTTTT
TRBV7-3	TRBJ2-1	.	.	CASSAGGVSGAYNEQFF	TGTGCCAGCAGCGCAGGCGGGGTCTCAGGGGCCTACAATGAGCAGTTCTTC
TRBV7-2	TRBJ2-3	.	.	CASSLVLALSDTQYF	TGTGCCAGCAGCTTAGTATTAGCGCTCTCAGATACGCAGTATTTT
TRBV5-1	TRBJ2-3	.	TRBD2	CASSLTSGNSIDTQYF	TGCGCCAGCAGCTTGACTAGCGGGAACAGCATAGATACGCAGTATTTT
TRBV19	TRBJ1-1	.	.	CASIHRANTEAFF	TGTGCCAGTATTCACAGGGCCAACACTGAAGCTTTCTTT
TRBV4-3	TRBJ1-3	.	.	CASSQERGAGSGNTIYF	TGCGCCAGCAGCCAAGAAAGGGGAGCAGGCTCTGGAAACACCATATATTTT
TRBV19	TRBJ1-1	.	TRBD1	CASSPTGFHTEAFF	TGTGCCAGTAGTCCGACAGGGTTTCACACTGAAGCTTTCTTT
TRBV30	TRBJ2-5	.	TRBD2	CAWEVTSGVFRETQYF	TGTGCCTGGGAGGTAACTAGCGGGGTTTTTAGAGAGACCCAGTACTTC
TRBV9	TRBJ2-7	once	TRBD2	CASSSGREVPPGQQYF	TGTGCCAGCAGCTCCGGGCGGGAGGTCCCCCCTGGCCAGCAGTACTTC
TRBV7-2	TRBJ2-1	.	.	CASSWSRSSYNEQFF	TGTGCCAGCAGCTGGTCACGGAGCTCCTACAATGAGCAGTTCTTC
TRBV27	TRBJ1-4	.	.	CASSPYNEVGRELFF	TGTGCCAGCAGTCCCTACAACGAGGTTGGGCGGGAACTGTTTTTT
TRBV7-6	TRBJ2-5	.	.	CASSPRLQETQYF	TGTGCCAGCAGCCCCCGACTCCAAGAGACCCAGTACTTC
TRBV30	TRBJ2-5	.	.	CAWSSLLQTQYF	TGTGCCTGGAGTTCCCTTCTGCAGACCCAGTACTTC
TRBV12-5	TRBJ1-5	.	.	CASGLELTHQPQHF	TGTGCTAGTGGTTTGGAACTCACCCATCAGCCCCAGCATTTT
TRBV19	TRBJ2-6	.	.	CASGTFTSGANVLTF	TGTGCCAGTGGGACGTTTACCTCTGGGGCCAACGTCCTGACTTTC
TRBV27	TRBJ1-1	.	TRBD1	CASSPSTGESYTEAFF	TGTGCCAGCAGTCCTTCCACAGGGGAATCGTACACTGAAGCTTTCTTT
TRBV6-5	TRBJ2-1	.	.	CASTTQGPHNEQFF	TGTGCCAGCACGACTCAGGGGCCCCACAATGAGCAGTTCTTC
TRBV10-2	TRBJ2-1	.	.	CASSDRLSYNEQFF	TGCGCCAGCAGTGACCGACTCTCCTACAATGAGCAGTTCTTC
TRBV28	TRBJ1-6	.	.	CASSLLTGLLSSYNSPLHF	TGTGCCAGCAGTTTATTGACGGGACTCCTGAGCTCCTATAATTCACCCCTCCACTTT
TRBV4-3	TRBJ1-1	.	.	CASSQRGSNTEAFF	TGCGCCAGCAGCCAACGGGGGTCCAACACTGAAGCTTTCTTT
TRBV4-3	TRBJ2-1	.	TRBD2	CASSQDSWLAGGNEQFF	TGCGCCAGCAGCCAAGATTCGTGGCTAGCGGGGGGGAATGAGCAGTTCTTC
TRBV6-6	TRBJ2-3	.	.	CASSYGGGTDTQYF	TGTGCCAGCAGTTATGGAGGGGGCACAGATACGCAGTATTTT
TRBV20-1	TRBJ1-1	.	.	CSARDSAEAFF	TGCAGTGCTAGAGATTCCGCTGAAGCTTTCTTT
TRBV4-1	TRBJ2-7	.	.	CASSPIRTDYEQYF	TGCGCCAGCAGCCCAATCCGGACTGACTACGAGCAGTACTTC
TRBV5-4	TRBJ1-2	few	.	CASRDRDNYGYTF	TGTGCCAGCAGGGACAGAGACAACTATGGCTACACCTTC
TRBV4-2	TRBJ1-4	medium-sized	.	CASSTGLGEKLFF	TGTGCCAGCAGTACCGGTCTCGGGGAAAAACTGTTTTTT
TRBV9	TRBJ2-1	.	TRBD2	CASSEAGLPYNEQFF	TGTGCCAGCAGTGAAGCGGGGCTACCCTACAATGAGCAGTTCTTC
TRBV28	TRBJ2-1	.	TRBD1	CASNPDRDRNNEQFF	TGTGCCAGCAACCCCGACAGGGATCGGAACAATGAGCAGTTCTTC
TRBV4-3	TRBJ2-3	.	.	CASSQVPTDTQYF	TGCGCCAGCAGCCAAGTCCCGACAGATACGCAGTATTTT
TRBV4-3	TRBJ1-1	.	.	CASSQVEGTREAFF	TGCGCCAGCAGCCAAGTCGAGGGTACGAGGGAAGCTTTCTTT
TRBV28	TRBJ1-1	.	.	CASRLDSNTEAFF	TGTGCCAGCAGGTTGGACAGTAACACTGAAGCTTTCTTT
TRBV19	TRBJ2-1	.	TRBD2	CASSMGVLAADEQFF	TGTGCCAGTAGTATGGGTGTACTAGCGGCCGATGAGCAGTTCTTC
TRBV6-5	TRBJ2-1	.	.	CASSHHLQGLNEQFF	TGTGCCAGCAGCCACCACCTACAGGGTTTGAATGAGCAGTTCTTC
TRBV6-6	TRBJ2-5	once	.	CASSYSDAGTQYF	TGTGCCAGCAGTTACTCGGACGCCGGGACCCAGTACTTC
TRBV11-2	TRBJ2-2	once	.	CASSNRPDSGELFF	TGTGCCAGCAGCAACCGGCCCGACTCCGGGGAGCTGTTTTTT
TRBV19	TRBJ1-3	once	.	CASSRNPGNTIYF	TGTGCCAGTAGTAGGAATCCTGGAAACACCATATATTTT
TRBV28	TRBJ1-2	.	.	CASSWGVLTNYGYTF	TGTGCCAGCAGTTGGGGTGTTCTAACTAACTATGGCTACACCTTC
TRBV15	TRBJ1-1	.	TRBD1	CATSRGTGAHTEAFF	TGTGCCACCAGCAGAGGAACAGGGGCGCACACTGAAGCTTTCTTT